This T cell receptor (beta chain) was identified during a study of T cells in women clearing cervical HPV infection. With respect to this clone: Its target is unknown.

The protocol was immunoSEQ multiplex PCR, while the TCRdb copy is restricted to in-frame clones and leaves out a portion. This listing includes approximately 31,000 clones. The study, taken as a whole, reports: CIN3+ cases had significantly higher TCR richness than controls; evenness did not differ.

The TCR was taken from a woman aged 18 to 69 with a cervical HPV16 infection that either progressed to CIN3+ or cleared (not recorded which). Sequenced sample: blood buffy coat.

The CDR3: CASSPQTVPDSPLHF. CDR3 DNA, as far as it was read: TGCGCCAGCAGCCCTCAGACAGTCCCAGATTCACCC. This chain links TRBV4-1 with TRBJ1-6; the D gene is possibly TRBD1 (5 bases). The DNA ends 3 residues before the CDR3 does, and the rest of the CDR3 is filled in from the germline J gene. Trimming left V 4 bases short and J 8 bases short, with 15 bases between. Per germline, CDR1 MGHRA and CDR2 YSYEKL. The CDR3 spans 15 residues.